This entry lists 31 T cell receptor beta chains sequenced from one sample in a study of response to subunit inactivated influenza vaccine. TCRdb reanalysed the RT-PCR reads using MiXCR and keeps one entry per CDR3 protein. This table holds roughly 650,000 distinct CDR3 sequences, around 14% found once. This material consisted of PBMCs from blood, taken about 13 days after vaccination. Source of these receptors: a man aged 45 to 65 who received an inactivated influenza vaccine.

The chain links TRBV28 to TRBJ2-7, with D possibly matching TRBD1 (5 bases). V dropped 1 base and J dropped 3 bases, with 10 bases sitting between them. The CDR3 length is 14 residues. CDR1 is MDHEN, CDR2 SYDVKM, per germline. The CDR3 DNA reads as TGTGCCAGCAGTTTATTGGCAGGGATCTACGAGCAGTACTTC. Encoded protein: CASSLLAGIYEQYF.

V gene TRBV12-1 combines with J gene TRBJ1-1; the table's D gene call, TRBD1, was not cross checked with the DNA. TRBV12-1 counts as a pseudogene. CDR3 length: 14 amino acids. CDR3 in DNA: TGTGCCAGCAGCCCCGGGCTCCTCTGCACTGAAGCTTTCTTT. Its protein product is CASSPGLLCTEAFF.

CDR3 in amino acids: CASSVATGRGANVLTF. The CDR3 region has the DNA TGTGCCAGCAGCGTAGCTACAGGGCGTGGGGCCAACGTCCTGACTTTC. V is TRBV9 and J is TRBJ2-6; D possibly corresponds to TRBD1 (6 bases). V was trimmed by 0 bases and J by 3 bases, leaving 10 bases between them. The CDR3 consists of 16 residues. The germline V gene encodes CDR1 SGDLS and CDR2 YYNGEE.

A note on this clonotype: One end of the junction does not line up with germline, which may come from a read error. The V call is TRBV18, the J call TRBJ2-1; TRBD1 aligns across 8 bases. Germline CDR1 and CDR2: KGHSH and LQKENI. There are 16 residues in the CDR3. This CDR3 reads CASSARTGSSYDEQFF. CDR3 nucleotide sequence: TGTGCCAGCTCAGCCCGGACAGGGAGCTCCTACGATGAGCAGTTCTTC.

The chain joins TRBV6-1 to TRBJ2-1, with TRBD2 identical over 12 bases. The CDR3 spans 15 residues. V shed 6 bases, J shed 8 bases, and the junction held 8 bases outside the gene matches. Per the germline V gene, CDR1 is MNHNS and CDR2 is SASEGT. CDR3 coding DNA: TGTGCCAGCAGACTGACTAGCGGGAGTAGGGATGAGCAGTTCTTC. Translation gives CASRLTSGSRDEQFF.

The chain has TRBV12-3 or TRBV12-4 and TRBJ2-5, with D tentatively TRBD2 (6 bases). V was cut by 5 bases and J by 5 bases, with 12 bases left in between. The CDR3 runs to 13 residues. The CDR3: CASSQIRGETQYF. The CDR3, as DNA: TGTGCCAGCAGTCAGATACGGGGGGAGACCCAGTACTTC.

The V gene is TRBV20-1, the J gene TRBJ1-5; weak D call: TRBD1 (6 bases). CDR3 length equals 12 residues. Germline-derived CDR1 and CDR2 are DFQATT and SNEGSKA (reference sequence). Trimming pared 5 bases from V and 7 bases from J, leaving 12 bases between. Here the CDR3 DNA reads TGCAGTGCTCGGGGGGCCGCACAGCCCCAGCATTTT. Translating gives CSARGAAQPQHF.

The chain carries TRBV30 and TRBJ2-7; D is perhaps TRBD1 (5 bases). CDR3 length: 12 residues. The germline V and J ends were trimmed by 5 bases and 4 bases, with 12 bases remaining between them. Germline V lookup: CDR1 GTSNPN, CDR2 SVGIG (reference sequence). The CDR3 here is CAWSKGLYEQYF. The CDR3 bases are TGTGCCTGGTCCAAGGGGCTTTACGAGCAGTACTTC.

The rearrangement links TRBV6-2 or TRBV6-3 to TRBJ2-6; 11 bases agree with TRBD2. Germline V gives CDR1 MNHEY, CDR2 SVGEGT. The CDR3 is 16 amino acids. With 3 bases clipped from V and 2 bases from J, the junction kept 0 bases outside the gene matches. CDR3 region: CASSYSGRAGANVLTF. CDR3 DNA sequence: TGTGCCAGCAGTTATAGCGGGAGGGCTGGGGCCAACGTCCTGACTTTC.

There are a few counts of this clonotype. This rearrangement joins TRBV7-2 to TRBJ2-7, with D possibly matching TRBD2 (6 bases). This CDR3 has 15 residues. Looked up from germline, CDR1 is SGHTA and CDR2 is FQGNSA. The V gene lost 1 base and the J gene lost 5 bases, with 15 bases spanning the gap. In DNA, the CDR3 is TGTGCCAGCAGCTTAGTGGAGGGGCGCGAAAACGAGCAGTACTTC. This translates into CASSLVEGRENEQYF.

This clonotype has ten or more counts. The CDR3 here is CASSPPLEYNYGYTF. DNA for the CDR3: TGTGCCAGCAGCCCCCCCTTAGAATATAACTATGGCTACACCTTC. The chain combines TRBV13 with TRBJ1-2; D is unclear. Trimming shortened V by 5 bases and J by 1 base, and 14 bases separated the two germline ends. CDR1 is PRHDT and CDR2 is FYEKMQ in the germline V gene (reference sequence). The CDR3 is 15 amino acids.

This clonotype was detected a few times. This chain connects TRBV20-1 to TRBJ1-1; possibly TRBD1 for D (6 bases). V was shortened by 1 base and J by 1 base, with 13 bases between the two germline ends. Germline loops: CDR1 DFQATT, CDR2 SNEGSKA (reference sequence). The CDR3 consists of 15 residues. CDR3 DNA: TGCAGTGCTAGAGTGGAGTCCAGGGGGAACACTGAAGCTTTCTTT. Translation: CSARVESRGNTEAFF.

This clonotype has only a few counts. V is TRBV6-5 and J is TRBJ2-2; D is perhaps TRBD1 or TRBD2 (5 bases each). CDR1 is MNHEY and CDR2 is SVGAGI in the germline V gene. This CDR3 region has 15 residues. The ends were cut back, 2 bases at V and 5 bases at J, with 12 bases in the middle. Here the CDR3 reads CASSYGGERTGELFF. CDR3 DNA: TGTGCCAGCAGTTACGGGGGAGAAAGGACCGGGGAGCTGTTTTTT.

The chain uses TRBV18 and TRBJ2-3; TRBD2 aligns across 11 bases. The trim removed 6 bases at V and 4 bases at J, leaving 15 bases unmatched. This CDR3 has 18 residues. CDR1 KGHSH and CDR2 LQKENI come from the germline V gene. This chain's CDR3 is CASSLKNLSGGAADTQYF. The CDR3 coding sequence is TGTGCCAGCTCGCTGAAGAATCTTAGCGGGGGGGCCGCAGATACGCAGTATTTT.

The chain carries TRBV21-1 and TRBJ2-1; the D call in the table, TRBD2, was not verified against the DNA. TRBV21-1 is deemed a pseudogene. This CDR3 contains 16 residues. The CDR3 region has the DNA TGTGCCAGCAGCGACTTGGACGGGAGGGCCGTAAATGAGCAGTTCTTC. Protein sequence: CASSDLDGRAVNEQFF.

This sequence joins TRBV30 and TRBJ2-6; the match to TRBD1 covers 8 bases. V lost 0 bases to trimming and J lost 1 base; unmatched junction nucleotides: 5. CDR3 length: 17 residues. Germline CDR1 GTSNPN, CDR2 SVGIG (reference sequence). The DNA of the CDR3 is TGTGCCTGGAGTGTTCAGGGGGCCTGGTCTGGGGCCAACGTCCTGACTTTC. Amino acids: CAWSVQGAWSGANVLTF. The full variable domain, completed using reference TRBV30 and TRBJ2-6, is SQTIHQWPATLVQPVGSPLSLECTVEGTSNPNLYWYRQAAGRGLQLLFYSVGIGQISSEVPQNLSASRPQDRQFILSSKKLLLSDSGFYLCAWSVQGAWSGANVLTFGAGSRLTVL.

This clonotype was seen more than once but under ten times. This sequence joins TRBV6-5 and TRBJ2-1; 7 positions agree with TRBD1. The trim removed 0 bases at V and 7 bases at J, leaving 6 bases unmatched. This CDR3 is 15 amino acids long. Germline CDR1 and CDR2: MNHEY and SVGAGI. The CDR3 DNA follows: TGTGCCAGCAGTTACTCGGTCATACAGGGGAATGAGCAGTTCTTC. As protein: CASSYSVIQGNEQFF.

This chain links TRBV25-1 with TRBJ2-1; tentative D call: TRBD1 (6 bases). Trimming removed 2 bases at V and 6 bases at J, with 11 bases between. Germline V gives CDR1 MGHDK, CDR2 SYGVNS. The CDR3 consists of 14 residues. The CDR3 nucleotides are TGTGCCAGCAGTGAACCCAGGGGACCCAATGAGCAGTTCTTC. Translated, it gives CASSEPRGPNEQFF.

Many counts were recorded for this clonotype. This chain connects TRBV19 to TRBJ1-5; possibly TRBD1 for D (5 bases). The CDR3 loop spans 16 amino acids. V shed 3 bases and J shed 0 bases, with 12 bases lying between them. Germline V gives CDR1 LNHDA, CDR2 SQIVND (reference sequence). The CDR3 region is CASSIRTRGSNQPQHF. The CDR3 DNA is TGTGCCAGTAGTATCCGGACACGGGGTAGCAATCAGCCCCAGCATTTT.

This clonotype was seen more than once but under ten times. The rearrangement links TRBV30 to TRBJ1-1; 10 positions match TRBD1. After removal of 3 bases from V and 9 bases from J, the junction contained 7 bases not matched to a gene. The CDR3 length is 13 residues. Per germline, CDR1 GTSNPN and CDR2 SVGIG (reference sequence). The CDR3 DNA sequence: TGTGCCTGGAGGGGACAGGGGAAGGTGAAAGCTTTCTTT. Its translation is CAWRGQGKVKAFF.

This clonotype was picked up many times. The chain has TRBV7-9 and TRBJ2-7; TRBD2 is a possible D gene (6 bases). The CDR3 loop spans 14 amino acids. Germline V lookup: CDR1 SEHNR, CDR2 FQNEAQ (reference sequence). V lost 6 bases to trimming and J lost 2 bases, with 14 bases between them. CDR3 sequence: CASRSSGVPYEQYF. The CDR3 coding sequence is TGTGCCAGCAGGTCTTCGGGGGTACCCTACGAGCAGTACTTC.

This clonotype was observed a few times. V gene TRBV10-3 combines with J gene TRBJ2-2; D gene uncertain. The CDR3 consists of 12 residues. Germline CDR1 is ENHRY and CDR2 is SYGVKD. V was clipped by 9 bases and J by 5 bases, with 10 bases between them. The CDR3 DNA reads TGTGCCATAGGGCCGATAACCGGGGAGCTGTTTTTT. Amino acid sequence: CAIGPITGELFF.

The table lists this clonotype with a count of one. The chain links TRBV4-3 to TRBJ2-2; D remains ambiguous. Germline-derived CDR1 and CDR2 are LGHNA and YSLEER. V lost 0 bases to trimming and J lost 8 bases, with 10 bases between them. The CDR3 has 14 residues. CDR3 DNA sequence: TGCGCCAGCAGCCAAGAGACTGGTGCAGGGGAGCTGTTTTTT. Amino acids: CASSQETGAGELFF.

In this sample, this clonotype turned up a few times. The CDR3 nucleotides are TGTGCCAGCCAGGATAACCGTAAGGGCTACGAGCAGTACTTC. This codes for CASQDNRKGYEQYF. The J gene is TRBJ2-7, the V gene TRBV12-3 or TRBV12-4; D unresolved. V was shortened by 8 bases and J by 3 bases, with 17 bases between the two germline ends. There are 14 residues in the CDR3.

The V and J genes are TRBV7-2 and TRBJ2-7, with 9 bases lining up with TRBD1. CDR1 is SGHTA and CDR2 is FQGNSA in the germline V gene. J was trimmed by 4 bases and V by 5 bases; bases with no gene match: 9. The CDR3 length is 15 residues. CDR3 in amino acids: CASSAGQGFGYEQYF. CDR3 DNA sequence: TGTGCCAGCAGCGCGGGACAGGGATTCGGTTACGAGCAGTACTTC.

This clonotype showed up just a few times. The CDR3 reads CASSEVRYTGELFF. In DNA, the CDR3 is TGCGCCAGCAGTGAGGTCAGATACACCGGGGAGCTGTTTTTT. The chain carries TRBV10-1 and TRBJ2-2, with D uncertain. The CDR3 is 14 residues long. Germline V gives CDR1 WNHNN, CDR2 SYGVQD (reference sequence). Trimming took 2 bases from V and 3 from J, leaving 7 bases between them.

The chain has TRBV29-1 and TRBJ2-2, with 8 positions matching TRBD2. CDR1 and CDR2 (germline): SQVTM, ANQGSEA. V dropped 4 bases and J dropped 1; count of bases not matched to a gene: 2. This CDR3 is built from 14 residues. CDR3 loop: CSVVGLVNTGELFF. The CDR3 DNA is TGCAGCGTTGTGGGACTAGTGAACACCGGGGAGCTGTTTTTT.

This clonotype showed up just a few times. The V call is TRBV11-2, the J call TRBJ2-1; 13 nucleotides align to TRBD2. The CDR3 runs 16 residues. The J segment lost 5 bases and the V segment lost 3 bases, leaving 4 bases of the junction unmatched. Germline V gene sequence: CDR1 SGHAT, CDR2 FQNNGV. CDR3 residues: CASSFLTSGGDNEQFF. The CDR3 DNA reads as TGTGCCAGCAGCTTTCTCACTAGCGGGGGGGACAATGAGCAGTTCTTC.

The chain recombines TRBV6-1 with TRBJ1-2; 7 bases are a match to TRBD1. CDR1 is MNHNS, CDR2 SASEGT, per germline. The CDR3 length is 15 residues. Germline trimming cut 9 bases from V and 1 base from J; bases unmatched to any gene: 11. CDR3: CASRGGTVFNYGYTF. DNA for the CDR3: TGTGCCAGTCGAGGCGGGACAGTCTTTAACTATGGCTACACCTTC.

This clonotype was seen many times. The V call is TRBV6-1, the J call TRBJ2-3, with TRBD2 as a possible D gene (5 bases). Germline CDR1 reads MNHNS; CDR2 reads SASEGT. The CDR3 length is 13 residues. Trimming left V 5 bases short and J 5 bases short, with 11 bases between. The CDR3 coding sequence is TGTGCCAGCAGTCTCGGACTTTTAGATACGCAGTATTTT. Its translation: CASSLGLLDTQYF.

Only a few counts were recorded for this clonotype. V is TRBV6-2 or TRBV6-3 and J is TRBJ2-7; D tentatively reads TRBD1 or TRBD2 (6 bases each). There are 16 residues in the CDR3. Trimming removed 1 base at V and 1 base at J, with 14 bases between. Germline V lookup: CDR1 MNHEY, CDR2 SVGEGT. The chain's CDR3 is CASSYWMGGNSYEQYF. DNA of the CDR3: TGTGCCAGCAGTTACTGGATGGGGGGCAATTCCTACGAGCAGTACTTC.